The sequence of this T cell receptor (beta chain) was determined in a study of T cells in women clearing cervical HPV infection. Overall study: With HLA typing for only a few women, HLA confounding remains possible. Study-wide points: Unknown T-cell numbers per sample may underlie the richness differences. Richness plus V gene abundances separated cases from controls with AUC roughly 0.83.

The CDR3 runs 15 residues. Germline V lookup: CDR1 WSHSY, CDR2 SAAADI. V dropped 2 bases and J dropped 2; count of bases not matched to a gene: 5. MY09/MY11 PCR detected cervical HPV DNA; dot-blot assigned genotypes. The data were produced by immunoSEQ multiplex PCR, yet TCRdb's version contains in-frame clones alone and is incomplete. Its listing shows 30,000 or so clones. Worth noting for this clone: As yet, its antigen is unknown. Read sequence stops 3 residues before the CDR3 end, and the germline J gene provides the missing end.

This clonotype originated in a woman between 18 and 69 years old with a cervical HPV16 infection that either progressed to CIN3+ or cleared (not recorded which). The genes are TRBV10-2 and TRBJ2-7, with 8 bases that match TRBD1. What was sequenced was blood buffy coat. The covered CDR3 bases are TGCGCCAGCAGTGAGGGGCCCAGGGGGCCCTACGAG. Its translation is CASSEGPRGPYE. The whole CDR3 sequence reads CASSEGPRGPYEQYF.